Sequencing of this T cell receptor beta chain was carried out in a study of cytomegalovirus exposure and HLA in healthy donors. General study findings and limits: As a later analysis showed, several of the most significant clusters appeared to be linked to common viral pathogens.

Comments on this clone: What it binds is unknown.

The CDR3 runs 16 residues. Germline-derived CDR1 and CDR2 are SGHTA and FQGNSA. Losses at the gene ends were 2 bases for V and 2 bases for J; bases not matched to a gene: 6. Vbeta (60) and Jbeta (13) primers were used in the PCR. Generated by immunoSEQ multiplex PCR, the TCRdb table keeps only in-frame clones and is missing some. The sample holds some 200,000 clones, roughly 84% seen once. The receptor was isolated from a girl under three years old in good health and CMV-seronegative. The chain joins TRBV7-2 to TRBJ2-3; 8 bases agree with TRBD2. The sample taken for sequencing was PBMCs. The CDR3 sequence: CASSLNGGRPTDTQYF. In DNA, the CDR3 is TGTGCCAGCAGCTTAAACGGCGGGAGGCCCACAGATACGCAGTATTTT.